Below are 25 T cell receptor beta chains sequenced from a single sample in a study of cytomegalovirus exposure and HLA in healthy donors. This PCR relied on a set of 60 Vbeta primers and 13 Jbeta primers. The protocol was immunoSEQ multiplex PCR, while the TCRdb copy is restricted to in-frame clones and leaves out a portion. The sample carries roughly 150,000 clones, roughly 88% recorded once. Sequencing used PBMCs. Receptors were obtained from a woman under 30 in good health and CMV-seronegative.

The chain is built from TRBV5-1 and TRBJ1-1; D may be TRBD1 (6 bases). Looked up from germline, CDR1 is SGHRS and CDR2 is YFSETQ. Trimming cost V 0 bases and J 0 bases, with 6 bases left between them. The CDR3 contains 14 residues. In nucleotides, the CDR3 is TGCGCCAGCAGCTTGGACAGGGTGAACACTGAAGCTTTCTTT. This codes for CASSLDRVNTEAFF.

The rearrangement joins TRBV20-1 to TRBJ2-5; possibly TRBD2 for D (5 bases). Germline CDR1 and CDR2: DFQATT and SNEGSKA (reference sequence). The CDR3 length is 11 residues. V lost 7 bases, J lost 4 bases, and 10 bases lay in between. The CDR3 here is CSVGRGETQYF. CDR3 DNA: TGCAGTGTGGGTCGGGGAGAGACCCAGTACTTC.

This chain links TRBV5-1 with TRBJ2-5; 8 nucleotides agree with TRBD1. Germline CDR1 SGHRS, CDR2 YFSETQ. V gave up 4 bases and J gave up 3 bases; unmatched junction bases: 8. The CDR3 is 15 amino acids. The CDR3 sequence is CASSPADRAKETQYF. DNA of the CDR3: TGCGCCAGCAGCCCGGCGGACAGGGCTAAAGAGACCCAGTACTTC.

The V call is TRBV7-3, the J call TRBJ1-1; unclear D gene. Germline CDR1 and CDR2: SGHTA and FQGTGA. The V gene lost 4 bases and the J gene lost 7 bases, with 13 bases spanning the gap. The CDR3 has 13 residues. CDR3 DNA: TGTGCCAGCAGCTCCGACATAGGCGATGAAGCTTTCTTT. Its translation: CASSSDIGDEAFF.

The chain has TRBV15 and TRBJ1-1, with TRBD1 identical over 9 bases. V was pared by 3 bases and J by 5 bases, with 10 bases of the junction left unmatched. Germline V gives CDR1 LNHNV, CDR2 YYDKDF (reference sequence). CDR3 length equals 16 residues. The CDR3: CATSSWAGQGITEAFF. CDR3 nucleotide sequence: TGTGCCACCAGCAGTTGGGCGGGACAGGGTATAACTGAAGCTTTCTTT.

The chain has TRBV6-1 and TRBJ2-2; possibly TRBD1 for D (6 bases). This CDR3 spans 14 amino acids. Germline CDR1 reads MNHNS; CDR2 reads SASEGT. Trimming cost V 0 bases and J 5 bases, with 7 bases left between them. The CDR3 nucleotides read TGTGCCAGCAGTGAAGCTACAGGGACCGGGGAGCTGTTTTTT. Residues: CASSEATGTGELFF.

This rearrangement joins TRBV11-2 to TRBJ2-3, with a weak D call TRBD2 (7 bases). The CDR3 spans 16 residues. V was shortened by 2 bases and J by 2 bases, with 14 bases between the two germline ends. Looked up from germline, CDR1 is SGHAT and CDR2 is FQNNGV. This CDR3 is CASSLLTGGPTDTQYF. The DNA for the CDR3 is TGTGCCAGCAGCTTACTGACGGGGGGCCCCACAGATACGCAGTATTTT.

The J gene is TRBJ2-5, the V gene TRBV6-1, with 8 bases aligning to TRBD2. The CDR3 contains 15 residues. The trim removed 7 bases at V and 2 bases at J, leaving 9 bases unmatched. The germline CDR1 and CDR2 sequences are MNHNS and SASEGT. The CDR3 DNA sequence: TGTGCCAGCACCCGAGTAGCGGGGTGGCAAGAGACCCAGTACTTC. Amino acids: CASTRVAGWQETQYF.

The rearrangement links TRBV29-1 to TRBJ1-1; a weak D match, TRBD1 (5 bases). Germline V gene sequence: CDR1 SQVTM, CDR2 ANQGSEA. V was trimmed by 3 bases and J by 2 bases, leaving 25 bases between them. This CDR3 is built from 18 residues. In nucleotides, the CDR3 is TGCAGCGTTGACAGGGAGGAAGGCGAGACTAGTATAAACACTGAAGCTTTCTTT. Translation: CSVDREEGETSINTEAFF.

This chain joins TRBV6-5 and TRBJ1-2, with D possibly being TRBD1 (5 bases). V lost 4 bases and J lost 9, with 12 bases in between. The CDR3 spans 12 residues. Germline CDR1 MNHEY, CDR2 SVGAGI. CDR3 nucleotide sequence: TGTGCCAGCAGTTCAATCGACAGCCGCTACACCTTC. Translated, it gives CASSSIDSRYTF.

V usage is TRBV2 and J usage is TRBJ2-7; 7 bases line up with TRBD2. Germline lookup yields CDR1 SNHLY and CDR2 FYNNEI. The J segment lost 0 bases and the V segment lost 0 bases, leaving 11 bases of the junction unmatched. This CDR3 comprises 18 residues. The CDR3 DNA reads TGTGCCAGCAGTGAAGCGCTGATTTGGGGGGGGAGCTCCTACGAGCAGTACTTC. Amino acid sequence: CASSEALIWGGSSYEQYF. Variable domain in full (rest from reference TRBV2 and TRBJ2-7): EPEVTQTPSHQVTQMGQEVILRCVPISNHLYFYWYRQILGQKVEFLVSFYNNEISEKSEIFDDQFSVERPDGSNFTLKIRSTKLEDSAMYFCASSEALIWGGSSYEQYFGPGTRLTVT.

V is TRBV11-2 and J is TRBJ2-6; the match to TRBD1 covers 10 bases. V shed 5 bases and J 1 base; nucleotides not matched to a gene: 11. Germline V gene data show CDR1 as SGHAT and CDR2 as FQNNGV. The CDR3 covers 19 residues. This CDR3 reads CASSANGGDRGSGANVLTF. In DNA form, the CDR3 reads TGTGCCAGCAGCGCCAATGGGGGGGACAGGGGATCTGGGGCCAACGTCCTGACTTTC.

The V and J genes are TRBV28 and TRBJ1-2; 9 bases line up with TRBD1. The CDR3 runs to 17 residues. Germline loops: CDR1 MDHEN, CDR2 SYDVKM. V dropped 3 bases and J dropped 4; count of bases not matched to a gene: 12. CDR3 nucleotides: TGTGCCAGCAGTTTTGACCTCCGGGACAGGGTTTCCTATGGCTACACCTTC. Amino acids: CASSFDLRDRVSYGYTF.

Only one count was recorded for this clone. The V gene is TRBV6-5, the J gene TRBJ2-3, with D tentatively TRBD1 (5 bases). The CDR3 loop spans 16 amino acids. The germline gives CDR1 MNHEY, CDR2 SVGAGI. The V and J ends lost 2 bases and 4 bases respectively, with 16 bases between them. CDR3 coding DNA: TGTGCCAGCAGTTACGGAAGTGGGGCTGGCCCAGATACGCAGTATTTT. As protein: CASSYGSGAGPDTQYF.

A single count supports this clone. The chain employs TRBV7-3 and TRBJ2-2; D may be TRBD1 (6 bases). This CDR3 has 13 amino acids. The V gene's germline CDR1 is SGHTA and CDR2 FQGTGA. V was shortened by 7 bases and J by 5 bases, with 11 bases between the two germline ends. The CDR3, as DNA: TGTGCCAGCACCCGGGACACGACCGGGGAGCTGTTTTTT. This sequence encodes CASTRDTTGELFF.

This chain uses TRBV27 with TRBJ1-1; 9 bases match TRBD1. Trimming removed 10 bases from V and 5 bases from J; junction bases left unmatched: 8. Germline V gene lookup returns CDR1 MNHEY and CDR2 SMNVEV (reference sequence). The CDR3 is made up of 13 amino acids. The CDR3 reads CANRGPPETEAFF. The DNA of the CDR3 is TGTGCCAACAGGGGGCCCCCAGAGACTGAAGCTTTCTTT.

The chain employs TRBV6-5 and TRBJ1-5; D is unclear. CDR3 length: 15 residues. Germline V lookup: CDR1 MNHEY, CDR2 SVGAGI. With 5 bases removed from V and 4 bases from J, the gap between germline ends came to 15 bases. The CDR3 coding sequence is TGTGCCAGCAGTGGAGACGGACGGGGAAATCAGCCCCAGCATTTT. Translating it yields CASSGDGRGNQPQHF.

The rearrangement uses TRBV23-1 and TRBJ2-7; 7 bases match TRBD1. TRBV23-1 is an ORF, with its function uncertain. The V and J ends lost 3 bases and 6 bases, in that order; junction bases with no gene match: 14. The CDR3 totals 16 residues. In DNA form, the CDR3 reads TGCGCCAGCAGTCACCGGCCCTCGGCAGGGGGTTCCGAGCAGTACTTC. Translating it yields CASSHRPSAGGSEQYF.

The chain combines TRBV7-9 with TRBJ1-4; D possibly corresponds to TRBD1 (6 bases). There are 15 residues in the CDR3. CDR1 SEHNR and CDR2 FQNEAQ come from the germline V gene (reference sequence). Trimming left V 1 base short and J 6 bases short, with 12 bases between. Here the CDR3 reads CASSLDWGGDEKLFF. The CDR3 DNA is TGTGCCAGCAGCTTAGATTGGGGGGGCGATGAAAAACTGTTTTTT.

This clone was recorded a few times. The V call is TRBV15, the J call TRBJ1-1, with TRBD1 matching 7 bases. CDR3 length equals 15 residues. V shed 6 bases, J shed 0 bases, and the junction held 7 bases outside the gene matches. Germline CDR1 is LNHNV and CDR2 is YYDKDF (reference sequence). This chain's CDR3 is CATSEKTGLNTEAFF. The DNA of the CDR3 is TGTGCCACCAGTGAAAAGACAGGGCTGAACACTGAAGCTTTCTTT.

This chain joins TRBV5-4 and TRBJ2-2, with TRBD1 as a possible D gene (6 bases). Germline lookup yields CDR1 SGHNT and CDR2 YYREEE (reference sequence). This CDR3 contains 15 residues. Between the trimmed V and J ends, which lost 4 bases and 1 base, there was a span of 11 bases. In DNA, the CDR3 is TGTGCCAGCAGCCCGCCGGGACAGAACACCGGGGAGCTGTTTTTT. It is translated as CASSPPGQNTGELFF.

The chain links TRBV13 to TRBJ1-4, with a possible D match to TRBD1 (5 bases). Per the germline V gene, CDR1 is PRHDT and CDR2 is FYEKMQ (reference sequence). The CDR3 loop spans 15 amino acids. Trimming left V 4 bases short and J 0 bases short, with 9 bases between. CDR3: CASSSRRATNEKLFF. The CDR3 DNA reads TGTGCCAGCAGCTCTCGCAGGGCAACTAATGAAAAACTGTTTTTT.

The rearrangement uses TRBV7-9 and TRBJ2-3; 7 bases map to TRBD1. Germline-derived CDR1 and CDR2 are SEHNR and FQNEAQ (reference sequence). CDR3 length: 16 residues. The ends lost 5 bases at V and 0 bases at J; junction bases unmatched: 8. The CDR3 DNA sequence: TGTGCCAGCAGCCCTGCCCCGGGACAGAGCACAGATACGCAGTATTTT. This translates into CASSPAPGQSTDTQYF.

The CDR3 loop reads CASSLRPEGDYGYTF. The CDR3 nucleotides are TGTGCCAGCAGCTTGAGGCCAGAGGGGGACTATGGCTACACCTTC. The chain has TRBV5-6 and TRBJ1-2; D may be TRBD1 (6 bases). Germline loops: CDR1 SGHDT, CDR2 YYEEEE. This CDR3 has 15 residues. V lost 1 base to trimming and J lost 3 bases, with 13 bases between them.

This clone came up a few times. The chain joins TRBV5-5 to TRBJ1-2, with TRBD1 as a possible D gene (5 bases). The CDR3 is 14 amino acids. The V end was cut by 4 bases, the J end by 4 bases, with 14 bases between. From germline, CDR1 is SGHKS and CDR2 YYEKEE (reference sequence). CDR3 bases: TGTGCCAGCAGCCCAGGGCAGACAGCCTATGGCTACACCTTC. This codes for CASSPGQTAYGYTF.